The 11 T cell receptor beta chains presented below share a single source sample, sequenced in a study of T cell responses to AZD1222 COVID-19 vaccine. Generated by immunoSEQ multiplex PCR, the TCRdb table keeps only in-frame clones and is missing some. The sample comprises approximately 94,000 clones, approximately 90% of which are singletons, and about 16% rests with the top ten. The source was peripheral blood, collected on day 0 of AZD1222 vaccination. The receptor source for this set is an adult in good health.

This sequence joins TRBV7-9 and TRBJ1-5, with D possibly TRBD1 on 5 matching bases. The CDR3 has 14 amino acids. Per germline, CDR1 SEHNR and CDR2 FQNEAQ (reference sequence). With 1 base removed from V and 7 bases from J, the gap between germline ends came to 11 bases. CDR3 in amino acids: CASSLVGAGQPQHF. In nucleotides, the CDR3 is TGTGCCAGCAGCTTAGTCGGGGCGGGGCAGCCCCAGCATTTT.

This chain connects TRBV5-6 to TRBJ2-1; 9 bases align to TRBD1. Trimming at V came to 4 bases and at J to 5 bases, leaving 7 bases not matched to a gene. Looked up from germline, CDR1 is SGHDT and CDR2 is YYEEEE. The CDR3 runs 15 residues. The CDR3 sequence is CASSLGQGINNEQFF. CDR3 in DNA: TGTGCCAGCAGCCTGGGACAGGGAATTAACAATGAGCAGTTCTTC.

This chain joins TRBV10-3 and TRBJ1-2; D is unresolved. Trimming pared 8 bases from V and 4 bases from J, leaving 14 bases between. Germline loops: CDR1 ENHRY, CDR2 SYGVKD. The CDR3 is 13 residues long. This chain's CDR3 is CAIGGDSIYGYTF. The CDR3 bases are TGTGCCATCGGCGGAGATTCGATCTATGGCTACACCTTC.

This clone was picked up a small number of times. The chain uses TRBV13 and TRBJ2-6; the D gene is possibly TRBD1 (6 bases). The CDR3 is 20 amino acids. The V end was cut by 5 bases, the J end by 0 bases, with 23 bases between. Germline values: CDR1 PRHDT, CDR2 FYEKMQ (reference sequence). For the CDR3, the DNA is TGTGCCAGCAGCATAAGATCGACAGGTTCCCTTTTCTCTGGGGCCAACGTCCTGACTTTC. Its protein product is CASSIRSTGSLFSGANVLTF.

This clone is a singleton in its sample. The chain links TRBV19 to TRBJ1-2; weak D call: TRBD1 (6 bases). The CDR3 covers 14 residues. The germline V gene encodes CDR1 LNHDA and CDR2 SQIVND (reference sequence). V lost 8 bases, J lost 2 bases, and 15 bases lay in between. The CDR3 loop is CASSNAGQNYGYTF. For the CDR3, the DNA is TGTGCCAGTTCCAATGCCGGACAGAACTATGGCTACACCTTC.

The chain employs TRBV7-7 and TRBJ2-7; 11 positions match TRBD2. Germline CDR1 and CDR2: SSHAT and FNYEAQ (reference sequence). This CDR3 is 15 amino acids long. The J segment lost 2 bases and the V segment lost 6 bases, leaving 6 bases of the junction unmatched. The CDR3 sequence: CASSHGTSGTYEQYF. The CDR3 bases are TGTGCCAGCAGTCACGGGACTAGCGGCACCTACGAGCAGTACTTC.

This chain links TRBV7-3 with TRBJ2-3; 7 positions agree with TRBD2. This CDR3 spans 16 amino acids. Trimming cost V 2 bases and J 2 bases; bases outside gene matches: 7. Germline CDR1 reads SGHTA; CDR2 reads FQGTGA. The CDR3 region is CASSLSGGTATDTQYF. In DNA, the CDR3 is TGTGCCAGCAGCTTATCCGGGGGGACTGCCACAGATACGCAGTATTTT. The full variable domain, its missing parts supplied by reference TRBV7-3 and TRBJ2-3, is GAGVSQTPSNKVTEKGKYVELRCDPISGHTALYWYRQSLGQGPEFLIYFQGTGAADDSGLPNDRFFAVRPEGSVSTLKIQRTERGDSAVYLCASSLSGGTATDTQYFGPGTRLTVL.

The rearrangement uses TRBV3-1 (or the pseudogene TRBV3-2) and TRBJ1-2, with 10 bases that match TRBD1. V lost 6 bases and J lost 4; bases outside the gene matches: 5. The CDR3 loop spans 14 amino acids. The germline V gene has CDR1 LGHDT and CDR2 YNNKEL (reference sequence). The CDR3 DNA reads as TGTGCCAGCAGAGGACAGGGGGAGGGCTATGGCTACACCTTC. Protein sequence: CASRGQGEGYGYTF.

The chain links TRBV6-2 or TRBV6-3 to TRBJ1-1, with no clear D. The germline V and J ends were trimmed by 4 bases and 6 bases, with 21 bases remaining between them. Germline V gene lookup returns CDR1 MNHEY and CDR2 SVGEGT. CDR3 length equals 16 residues. The CDR3 here is CASSSRTPTGLSEAFF. The CDR3 DNA follows: TGTGCCAGCAGTTCCCGAACGCCGACGGGTCTCTCTGAAGCTTTCTTT.

J is TRBJ1-6 and V is TRBV5-6, with 7 bases identical to TRBD1. Trimming removed 4 bases from V and 4 bases from J; junction bases left unmatched: 8. The CDR3 sequence is 16 residues long. Germline V gene sequence: CDR1 SGHDT, CDR2 YYEEEE. The CDR3 sequence: CASSPRAGGYNSPLHF. The CDR3, as DNA: TGTGCCAGCAGCCCCAGGGCAGGGGGATATAATTCACCCCTCCACTTT.

J is TRBJ1-3 and V is TRBV7-2, with 7 bases aligning to TRBD1. The V and J ends lost 5 bases and 0 bases, in that order; junction bases with no gene match: 4. CDR1 and CDR2 from the germline V gene are SGHTA and FQGNSA. The CDR3 loop spans 15 amino acids. Here the CDR3 reads CASSPGTASGNTIYF. In DNA, the CDR3 is TGTGCCAGCAGCCCAGGGACAGCCTCTGGAAACACCATATATTTT. Variable domain in full (rest from reference TRBV7-2 and TRBJ1-3): GAGVSQSPSNKVTEKGKDVELRCDPISGHTALYWYRQSLGQGLEFLIYFQGNSAPDKSGLPSDRFSAERTGGSVSTLTIQRTQQEDSAVYLCASSPGTASGNTIYFGEGSWLTVV.